Listed below are T cell receptor beta chains from one sample, sequenced in a study of blood T cell repertoires in COVID-19. Profiling relied on immunoSEQ multiplex PCR, and the TCRdb table lists in-frame clones only, not all of them. This table holds 85,000 to 110,000 clones, 88% found once. Sequencing was done on a sample of peripheral blood. The receptor source for this set is a human donor in a cohort sampled during active COVID-19. Each CDR3 is given with its conserved first and last residue. A D gene is named only where the DNA matches it firmly. Not all rows give a size; the values are once, few, many and, for expanded clones, a class.

V: TRBV15
D: -
J: TRBJ2-3
size: -
CDR3: CATSRDKPPSRDTQYF
DNA: TGTGCCACCAGCAGAGACAAGCCTCCCTCTCGGGATACGCAGTATTTT

V: TRBV6-1
D: TRBD1
J: TRBJ1-2
size: -
CDR3: CASSVDRDLTNYGYTF
DNA: TGTGCCAGCAGTGTCGACAGGGATCTAACTAACTATGGCTACACCTTC

V: TRBV5-1
D: -
J: TRBJ2-1
size: -
CDR3: CASSGGRSSPSYNEQFF
DNA: TGCGCCAGCAGCGGCGGGCGGAGCTCTCCCTCCTACAATGAGCAGTTCTTC

V: TRBV5-6
D: TRBD2
J: TRBJ2-7
size: -
CDR3: CASSLAAGAQQYF
DNA: TGTGCCAGCAGCTTGGCCGCGGGAGCCCAACAGTACTTC

V: TRBV19
D: TRBD1
J: TRBJ2-1
size: -
CDR3: CASSSGTGGYNEQFF
DNA: TGTGCCAGTAGTAGTGGGACAGGGGGTTACAATGAGCAGTTCTTC

V: TRBV28
D: -
J: TRBJ1-3
size: -
CDR3: CASSLLQVSGNTIYF
DNA: TGTGCCAGCAGTTTGCTACAGGTCTCTGGAAACACCATATATTTT

V: TRBV3-1/TRBV3-2
D: -
J: TRBJ2-1
size: -
CDR3: CASSLRAGNEQFF
DNA: TGTGCCAGCAGCCTCCGGGCGGGCAATGAGCAGTTCTTC

V: TRBV30
D: -
J: TRBJ1-2
size: -
CDR3: CAWSVQNLQGYGYTF
DNA: TGTGCCTGGAGTGTACAAAACCTTCAGGGCTACGGCTACACCTTC

V: TRBV5-1
D: -
J: TRBJ2-5
size: -
CDR3: CASSLGRGQETQYF
DNA: TGCGCCAGCAGCTTGGGCAGGGGCCAAGAGACCCAGTACTTC

V: TRBV7-7
D: TRBD1
J: TRBJ1-4
size: once
CDR3: CASSAGQGVTEKLFF
DNA: TGTGCTAGCAGCGCCGGACAGGGGGTTACAGAAAAACTGTTTTTT

V: TRBV15
D: -
J: TRBJ1-1
size: -
CDR3: CATSRDRGVTEAFF
DNA: TGTGCCACCAGCAGAGATAGAGGCGTGACTGAAGCTTTCTTT

V: TRBV30
D: TRBD1
J: TRBJ1-2
size: -
CDR3: CAWRRQGGYGYTF
DNA: TGTGCCTGGAGAAGACAGGGTGGATATGGCTACACCTTC

V: TRBV10-3
D: -
J: TRBJ2-5
size: few
CDR3: CASERTGRGDQYF
DNA: TGTGCCTCCGAACGAACGGGACGCGGGGACCAGTACTTC

V: TRBV6-2/TRBV6-3
D: -
J: TRBJ2-3
size: -
CDR3: CASSSTLDTQYF
DNA: TGTGCCAGCAGTTCGACTCTTGATACGCAGTATTTT

V: TRBV14
D: TRBD1
J: TRBJ2-1
size: -
CDR3: CASSQRTGYYNEQFF
DNA: TGTGCCAGCAGCCAGAGGACAGGATACTACAATGAGCAGTTCTTC

V: TRBV11-3
D: TRBD2
J: TRBJ2-1
size: -
CDR3: CASSLRTSGRYNEQFF
DNA: TGTGCCAGCAGCCTCAGGACTAGCGGGAGGTACAATGAGCAGTTCTTC

V: TRBV30
D: TRBD1
J: TRBJ1-2
size: once
CDR3: CACRTGIRFGQVRGYTF
DNA: TGTGCCTGTAGGACAGGGATTAGGTTTGGGCAGGTTCGTGGCTACACCTTC

V: TRBV5-1
D: TRBD1
J: TRBJ1-2
size: -
CDR3: CASSLGGQGNYGYTF
DNA: TGCGCCAGCAGCTTGGGGGGACAGGGCAACTATGGCTACACCTTC

V: TRBV30
D: TRBD1
J: TRBJ1-1
size: -
CDR3: CAWRARSQGDTEAFF
DNA: TGTGCCTGGAGGGCCCGATCTCAGGGGGACACTGAAGCTTTCTTT

V: TRBV5-1
D: TRBD2
J: TRBJ2-3
size: -
CDR3: CASSLGLAGGSTDTQYF
DNA: TGCGCCAGCAGCTTGGGCCTAGCGGGGGGCAGCACAGATACGCAGTATTTT

V: TRBV5-4
D: TRBD1
J: TRBJ1-1
size: -
CDR3: CASSRQGSNTEAFF
DNA: TGTGCCAGCAGCCGACAGGGGTCGAACACTGAAGCTTTCTTT

V: TRBV6-1
D: -
J: TRBJ2-7
size: -
CDR3: CASSEEVRAVTYEQYF
DNA: TGTGCCAGCAGTGAAGAGGTCAGGGCGGTCACCTACGAGCAGTACTTC

V: TRBV27
D: TRBD2
J: TRBJ2-1
size: -
CDR3: CASSLAGAYNEQFF
DNA: TGTGCCAGCAGTTTAGCGGGGGCCTACAATGAGCAGTTCTTC

V: TRBV6-5
D: -
J: TRBJ2-7
size: -
CDR3: CASSPGGRSSYEQYF
DNA: TGTGCCAGCAGCCCCGGGGGGCGGAGCTCCTACGAGCAGTACTTC

V: TRBV4-2
D: TRBD1
J: TRBJ2-3
size: -
CDR3: CASSQERAGGRDTQYF
DNA: TGTGCCAGCAGCCAAGAAAGGGCAGGGGGCAGGGATACGCAGTATTTT

V: TRBV6-2/TRBV6-3
D: TRBD2
J: TRBJ2-3
size: -
CDR3: CASSRTSYTDTQYF
DNA: TGTGCCAGCAGCCGGACTAGCTATACAGATACGCAGTATTTT

V: TRBV29-1
D: -
J: TRBJ1-5
size: -
CDR3: CSVGGPGNQPQHF
DNA: TGCAGCGTTGGGGGGCCGGGCAATCAGCCCCAGCATTTT